These 31 T cell receptor beta chains came from one sample sequenced in a study of response to subunit inactivated influenza vaccine. TCRdb reprocessed the RT-PCR reads via MiXCR and lists one record per CDR3 protein. Of about 520,000 distinct CDR3 sequences listed, about 7.2% are singletons. This sample comprised PBMCs from blood, obtained approximately 25 months after vaccination. The receptors were sampled from a man aged 50 to 75 who received an inactivated influenza vaccine.

This clonotype was detected only a few times. The rearrangement uses TRBV12-3 or TRBV12-4 and TRBJ2-5; TRBD2 is a possible D gene (7 bases). The CDR3 covers 17 residues. The V end was cut by 3 bases, the J end by 4 bases, with 21 bases between. Here the CDR3 DNA reads TGTGCCAGCAGTTTTCGGGGGGACATATTTAATGTAGAGACCCAGTACTTC. Amino acids: CASSFRGDIFNVETQYF.

This clonotype was picked up many times. The rearrangement uses TRBV10-3 and TRBJ2-7; D is uncertain. Germline CDR1 and CDR2: ENHRY and SYGVKD. Trimming took 3 bases from V and 1 from J, leaving 7 bases between them. The CDR3 is 13 residues long. The DNA of the CDR3 is TGTGCCATCAGTGACAGGCCGTCCTACGAGCAGTACTTC. The encoded protein is CAISDRPSYEQYF.

This clonotype was detected ten times or more. V usage is TRBV10-3 and J usage is TRBJ2-7, with D perhaps matching TRBD1 or TRBD2 (6 bases each). The V gene's germline CDR1 is ENHRY and CDR2 SYGVKD. V was clipped by 8 bases and J by 6 bases, with 11 bases between them. This CDR3 is 11 amino acids long. CDR3 protein: CAISRGGEQYF. CDR3 coding DNA: TGTGCCATCTCCAGGGGAGGCGAGCAGTACTTC.

This clonotype was counted only a few times. The rearrangement links TRBV4-3 to TRBJ1-2; no firm D call. The CDR3 runs to 14 residues. V lost 2 bases and J 2 bases, leaving 9 bases between the germline ends. From germline, CDR1 is LGHNA and CDR2 YSLEER. The chain's CDR3 is CASSQKRRNYGYTF. The CDR3 nucleotides are TGCGCCAGCAGCCAAAAAAGACGGAACTATGGCTACACCTTC.

Ten or more counts support this clonotype. This chain links TRBV4-3 with TRBJ2-1; D remains unclear. The ends were cut back, 0 bases at V and 0 bases at J, with 9 bases in the middle. Germline V gene sequence: CDR1 LGHNA, CDR2 YSLEER. This CDR3 has 16 residues. DNA of the CDR3: TGCGCCAGCAGCCAAGATCGGGTCGGCTCCTACAATGAGCAGTTCTTC. Protein product: CASSQDRVGSYNEQFF.

This sequence joins TRBV6-5 and TRBJ1-5; D is possibly TRBD1 (6 bases). Germline values: CDR1 MNHEY, CDR2 SVGAGI. The CDR3 runs 16 residues. Trimming pared 1 base from V and 3 bases from J, leaving 13 bases between. The CDR3 DNA is TGTGCCAGCAGTTACTTGGGGGCAGGGACCAATCAGCCCCAGCATTTT. This translates into CASSYLGAGTNQPQHF.

In its sample, this clonotype was seen many times. The V gene is TRBV5-1, the J gene TRBJ1-6; 7 bases are shared with TRBD1. The germline gives CDR1 SGHRS, CDR2 YFSETQ. V was pared by 0 bases and J by 8 bases, with 5 bases of the junction left unmatched. The CDR3 is made up of 15 amino acids. The CDR3 sequence is CASSLAGTDYSPLHF. CDR3 nucleotides: TGCGCCAGCAGCTTGGCGGGGACAGATTATTCACCCCTCCACTTT. The whole variable domain, filled in from reference TRBV5-1 and TRBJ1-6, reads KAGVTQTPRYLIKTRGQQVTLSCSPISGHRSVSWYQQTPGQGLQFLFEYFSETQRNKGNFPGRFSGRQFSNSRSEMNVSTLELGDSALYLCASSLAGTDYSPLHFGNGTRLTVT.

The V gene is TRBV7-2, the J gene TRBJ1-1; D is unresolved. The V end was cut by 7 bases, the J end by 2 bases, with 11 bases between. The CDR3 consists of 13 residues. Looked up from germline, CDR1 is SGHTA and CDR2 is FQGNSA. Here the CDR3 reads CASTPQRNTEAFF. As DNA, the CDR3 is TGTGCCAGCACCCCACAACGAAACACTGAAGCTTTCTTT.

This clonotype has a count of ten or more. The chain joins TRBV24-1 to TRBJ2-1; 7 nucleotides line up with TRBD1. Losses at the gene ends were 5 bases for V and 3 bases for J; bases not matched to a gene: 9. In germline, CDR1 is KGHDR, CDR2 SFDVKD. The CDR3 runs to 16 residues. The CDR3 reads CATSGIQGNGYNEQFF. The CDR3 bases are TGTGCCACCAGTGGCATACAGGGGAACGGCTACAATGAGCAGTTCTTC.

This clonotype came up a few times. J is TRBJ2-7 and V is TRBV5-4; TRBD2 matches 8 bases. V shed 0 bases, J shed 2 bases, and the junction held 4 bases outside the gene matches. CDR1 and CDR2 from the germline V gene are SGHNT and YYREEE (reference sequence). The CDR3 has 15 amino acids. DNA for the CDR3: TGTGCCAGCAGCTTGGCAGCGGGAGTAACCTACGAGCAGTACTTC. This sequence encodes CASSLAAGVTYEQYF.

In this sample, this clonotype turned up a few times. V is TRBV20-1 and J is TRBJ1-5; D uncertain. V was cut by 6 bases and J by 4 bases, with 10 bases left in between. The CDR3 totals 12 residues. Germline-derived CDR1 and CDR2 are DFQATT and SNEGSKA (reference sequence). CDR3 loop: CSALGGNQPQHF. The CDR3 DNA reads TGCAGTGCCCTGGGTGGTAATCAGCCCCAGCATTTT.

This clonotype showed up many times. The V gene is TRBV7-2, the J gene TRBJ2-7, with 8 nucleotides matching TRBD2. CDR3 length: 15 amino acids. The germline V gene has CDR1 SGHTA and CDR2 FQGNSA. Trimming removed 4 bases from V and 2 bases from J; junction bases left unmatched: 7. CDR3 amino acids: CASSSLGGGPYEQYF. CDR3 sequence (DNA): TGTGCCAGCAGCTCCCTAGGCGGGGGGCCCTACGAGCAGTACTTC.

The sample holds a few counts of this clonotype. V and J are TRBV6-2 or TRBV6-3 and TRBJ2-7, with D perhaps matching TRBD2 (5 bases). The V and J ends lost 0 bases and 2 bases respectively, with 11 bases between them. In germline, CDR1 is MNHEY, CDR2 SVGEGT. The CDR3 contains 15 residues. CDR3 DNA sequence: TGTGCCAGCAGTTACTCGGTGGACTCAGCCTACGAGCAGTACTTC. Encoded protein: CASSYSVDSAYEQYF.

The chain employs TRBV6-5 and TRBJ2-5, with D perhaps TRBD2 (6 bases). This CDR3 contains 12 residues. V lost 4 bases, J lost 4 bases, and 7 bases lay in between. CDR1 MNHEY and CDR2 SVGAGI come from the germline V gene. The CDR3 spells CASSSSAETQYF. The CDR3 nucleotides are TGTGCCAGCAGTTCTAGCGCAGAGACCCAGTACTTC.

This clonotype was detected many times. The V and J genes are TRBV18 and TRBJ2-5; D gene ambiguous. Germline-derived CDR1 and CDR2 are KGHSH and LQKENI. Trimming cost V 6 bases and J 0 bases, with 8 bases left between them. The CDR3 length is 13 residues. CDR3 loop: CASSTRYQETQYF. For the CDR3, the DNA is TGTGCCAGCTCTACCAGGTACCAAGAGACCCAGTACTTC.

This clonotype was recorded at least ten times. The rearrangement links TRBV5-6 to TRBJ2-3, with TRBD1 identical over 9 bases. CDR3 length: 14 residues. With 2 bases clipped from V and 7 bases from J, the junction kept 5 bases outside the gene matches. The germline CDR1 and CDR2 sequences are SGHDT and YYEEEE. The CDR3 nucleotides read TGTGCCAGCAGCTTAACACAGGGGGCGTATACGCAGTATTTT. This codes for CASSLTQGAYTQYF.

Ten or more counts support this clonotype. The DNA of the CDR3 is TGTGCCAGCAGTTTAGCAGGGGACTTGTTCTACGAGCAGTACTTC. The encoded protein is CASSLAGDLFYEQYF. The rearrangement links TRBV28 to TRBJ2-7, with D tentatively TRBD1 or TRBD2 (6 bases each). Germline V gene sequence: CDR1 MDHEN, CDR2 SYDVKM. Trimming pared 2 bases from V and 3 bases from J, leaving 14 bases between. The CDR3 loop spans 15 amino acids.

In its sample, this clonotype was seen a few times. A much larger clone sits a single nucleotide away, making a read error possible. J is TRBJ2-2 and V is TRBV25-1, with unresolved D. CDR1 is MGHDK, CDR2 SYGVNS, per germline. CDR3 length equals 11 residues. Deletions cut 4 bases from V and 6 bases from J, with 3 bases between. CDR3 residues: CASSVPGELFF. CDR3 bases: TGTGCCAGCAGTGTCCCCGGGGAGCTGTTTTTT.

J is TRBJ2-1 and V is TRBV11-2, with 11 bases aligning to TRBD2. Germline V gene sequence: CDR1 SGHAT, CDR2 FQNNGV. This CDR3 region has 17 residues. V shed 6 bases and J 4 bases; nucleotides not matched to a gene: 11. The CDR3 loop is CASSKTPGLADYNEQFF. CDR3 bases: TGTGCCAGCAGTAAAACCCCGGGACTAGCGGATTACAATGAGCAGTTCTTC.

The V call is TRBV12-3 or TRBV12-4, the J call TRBJ2-1, with TRBD1 matching over 7 bases. V trimming: 5 bases; J trimming: 10 bases; junction bases outside the gene matches: 5. CDR3 length: 12 amino acids. The CDR3 is CASSPRQGEQFF. The DNA of the CDR3 is TGTGCCAGCAGTCCGAGACAGGGAGAGCAGTTCTTC.

This clonotype occurred a few times. CDR3 residues: CSARDGTSGNTDTQYF. The CDR3 DNA sequence: TGCAGTGCTAGGGACGGGACTAGCGGGAACACAGATACGCAGTATTTT. The gene calls are TRBV20-1 and TRBJ2-3; TRBD2 matches at 13 bases. V was pared by 3 bases and J by 2 bases, with 5 bases of the junction left unmatched. Germline V CDR1 and CDR2: DFQATT, SNEGSKA (reference sequence). This CDR3 contains 16 residues.

This clonotype was seen at least ten times. V gene TRBV12-3 or TRBV12-4 combines with J gene TRBJ2-7; 9 bases match TRBD1. The CDR3 runs to 14 residues. Trimming cost V 6 bases and J 5 bases; bases outside gene matches: 8. The CDR3 nucleotides are TGTGCCAGCAGCACGACAGGGGGAAACAACGAGCAGTACTTC. Its protein is CASSTTGGNNEQYF.

The chain uses TRBV2 and TRBJ2-1; TRBD1 agrees at 9 bases. CDR1 is SNHLY and CDR2 is FYNNEI in the germline V gene. The CDR3 contains 15 residues. Germline trimming cut 5 bases from V and 6 bases from J; bases unmatched to any gene: 8. CDR3 in DNA: TGTGCCAGCAGTCAACCCGGGACAGGGCCCAATGAGCAGTTCTTC. Translation: CASSQPGTGPNEQFF.

This clonotype was observed a few times. The chain recombines TRBV20-1 with TRBJ2-7; possibly TRBD1 or TRBD2 for D (5 bases each). The CDR3 loop spans 13 amino acids. CDR1 is DFQATT, CDR2 SNEGSKA, per germline (reference sequence). V was trimmed by 2 bases and J by 3 bases, leaving 11 bases between them. DNA of the CDR3: TGCAGTGCTAGAAGGGACGAGAGCTACGAGCAGTACTTC. This sequence encodes CSARRDESYEQYF.

The rearrangement uses TRBV6-5 and TRBJ2-1; D not certain. V was clipped by 2 bases and J by 7 bases, with 12 bases between them. This CDR3 is built from 14 residues. Germline CDR1 MNHEY, CDR2 SVGAGI. CDR3 DNA: TGTGCCAGCAGTTACGCGGACCCACGGAATGAGCAGTTCTTC. Translation: CASSYADPRNEQFF.

The chain employs TRBV12-3 or TRBV12-4 and TRBJ2-2; D gene unclear. This CDR3 region has 14 residues. Trimming removed 2 bases at V and 4 bases at J, with 8 bases between. CDR3 DNA sequence: TGTGCCAGCAGTTTAACCAGCAGCACCGGGGAGCTGTTTTTT. This encodes CASSLTSSTGELFF.

The rearrangement links TRBV7-2 to TRBJ2-7, with D hard to call. This CDR3 has 12 amino acids. The ends were cut back, 4 bases at V and 3 bases at J, with 7 bases in the middle. Germline V lookup: CDR1 SGHTA, CDR2 FQGNSA. CDR3 sequence reads: CASSSLNYEQYF. CDR3 DNA sequence: TGTGCCAGCAGCTCCCTCAACTACGAGCAGTACTTC.

This clonotype occurred a few times. The J gene is TRBJ1-1, the V gene TRBV3-1; the D is unclear. The length of the CDR3 is 14 residues. The V end was cut by 1 base, the J end by 0 bases, with 6 bases between. CDR1 is LGHDT and CDR2 is YNNKEL in the germline V gene (reference sequence). The CDR3 region is CASSQGSMNTEAFF. For the CDR3, the DNA is TGTGCCAGCAGCCAAGGGTCCATGAACACTGAAGCTTTCTTT.

This clonotype has more than one count but fewer than ten. This chain joins TRBV9 and TRBJ1-3; 8 bases agree with TRBD1. With 4 bases clipped from V and 4 bases from J, the junction kept 10 bases outside the gene matches. The CDR3 covers 16 residues. Looked up from germline, CDR1 is SGDLS and CDR2 is YYNGEE. The CDR3 DNA reads TGTGCCAGCAGCACTCAGGGGGCGCGGACGGGAAACACCATATATTTT. Translating gives CASSTQGARTGNTIYF.

This clonotype was detected ten times or more. The rearrangement links TRBV2 to TRBJ2-1; D gene unclear. The germline V gene encodes CDR1 SNHLY and CDR2 FYNNEI. Trimming removed 6 bases from V and 5 bases from J, with 8 bases in between. The length of the CDR3 is 12 residues. The DNA of the CDR3 is TGTGCCAGCAGCCCCGAGGACAATGAGCAGTTCTTC. This gives the protein CASSPEDNEQFF.

This chain uses TRBV4-3 with TRBJ2-5; 7 positions match TRBD2. V trimming: 2 bases; J trimming: 3 bases; junction bases outside the gene matches: 0. Germline V gene sequence: CDR1 LGHNA, CDR2 YSLEER. The CDR3 runs to 13 residues. The CDR3 is CASSQTSEETQYF. The CDR3 nucleotides read TGCGCCAGCAGCCAAACTAGCGAAGAGACCCAGTACTTC.